Shown below are 16 T cell receptor beta chains from a single sample sequenced in a study of CD8 T cells in ankylosing spondylitis. TCRdb reprocessed the 5' RACE reads with MiXCR, giving one entry per CDR3 protein. The profile covers 150,000 to 200,000 distinct CDR3 sequences, with approximately 18% appearing a single time and around 4.5% taken by the ten largest. Sequenced sample: blood, either unsorted or a sorted T cell fraction (not recorded which). These receptors all stem from a male donor aged 5-30 years with ankylosing spondylitis or in good health (not recorded which).

Ten or more counts support this clonotype. This chain links TRBV20-1 with TRBJ2-5; D remains unclear. Per the germline V gene, CDR1 is DFQATT and CDR2 is SNEGSKA (reference sequence). V shed 0 bases and J shed 5 bases, with 4 bases lying between them. There are 11 residues in the CDR3. CDR3 protein: CSARDRETQYF. The CDR3 DNA follows: TGCAGTGCTAGAGATAGGGAGACCCAGTACTTC.

This sequence joins TRBV6-1 and TRBJ2-7; 7 bases are a match to TRBD1. The trim removed 2 bases at V and 6 bases at J, leaving 10 bases unmatched. CDR1 is MNHNS and CDR2 is SASEGT in the germline V gene. This CDR3 is built from 15 residues. The CDR3, as DNA: TGTGCCAGCAGTGAATTCGGGACAGTAGCCTCCGAGCAGTACTTC. Translating it yields CASSEFGTVASEQYF.

The sample holds many counts of this clonotype. The chain is built from TRBV20-1 and TRBJ2-2, with D uncertain. The V end lost 0 bases, the J end lost 7 bases, and 6 bases lay between the germline ends. Germline-derived CDR1 and CDR2 are DFQATT and SNEGSKA (reference sequence). The CDR3 has 12 amino acids. Written as DNA, the CDR3 is TGCAGTGCTAGAGATCTTGGCGGGGAGCTGTTTTTT. Its translation: CSARDLGGELFF.

The chain is built from TRBV12-5 and TRBJ2-7; 8 bases fit TRBD1. V trimming: 6 bases; J trimming: 3 bases; junction bases outside the gene matches: 7. Germline-derived CDR1 and CDR2 are LGHNT and FRNRAP. This CDR3 has 14 residues. CDR3 amino acids: CASGDRDEFYEQYV. CDR3 DNA: TGTGCTAGTGGGGACAGGGATGAGTTCTACGAGCAGTACGTC.

At least ten counts were recorded for this clonotype. The DNA for the CDR3 is TGCGCCAGCAGCCAAGATCTGCTACTAGCGGGAGCGAACACCGGGGAGCTGTTTTTT. Its translation is CASSQDLLLAGANTGELFF. The chain carries TRBV4-3 and TRBJ2-2; 11 nucleotides agree with TRBD2. The CDR3 sequence is 19 residues long. The J segment lost 0 bases and the V segment lost 0 bases, leaving 6 bases of the junction unmatched. Germline values: CDR1 LGHNA, CDR2 YSLEER.

This clonotype was recorded at least ten times. The rearrangement joins TRBV7-7 to TRBJ2-2, with D tentatively TRBD2 (6 bases). Trimming pared 5 bases from V and 7 bases from J, leaving 14 bases between. Germline V gene lookup returns CDR1 SSHAT and CDR2 FNYEAQ (reference sequence). The CDR3 contains 14 residues. The DNA for the CDR3 is TGTGCCAGCAGCGCCACGCGGGACGGCGGGGAGCTGTTTTTT. It yields the protein CASSATRDGGELFF.

In this sample, this clonotype turned up many times. This rearrangement joins TRBV5-1 to TRBJ2-2; D might be TRBD1 (5 bases). V gave up 4 bases and J gave up 0 bases, with 7 bases separating them. The CDR3 has 14 amino acids. The germline V gene encodes CDR1 SGHRS and CDR2 YFSETQ. The CDR3 region has the DNA TGCGCCAGCAGCGACAGCCCGAACACCGGGGAGCTGTTTTTT. Translation gives CASSDSPNTGELFF.

This clonotype was picked up a small number of times. The chain joins TRBV18 to TRBJ1-1; tentative D call: TRBD1 (5 bases). Trimming stripped 0 bases from V and 6 bases from J, with 14 bases between. There are 15 residues in the CDR3. CDR1 KGHSH and CDR2 LQKENI come from the germline V gene. CDR3 residues: CASSPPSGTEAEAFF. DNA for the CDR3: TGTGCCAGCTCACCACCGTCCGGGACCGAGGCTGAAGCTTTCTTT.

This clonotype was counted many times. V gene TRBV12-3 or TRBV12-4 combines with J gene TRBJ2-3; unclear D gene. This CDR3 contains 13 residues. V was clipped by 6 bases and J by 5 bases, with 12 bases between them. The CDR3 is CASSPGRRDTQYF. The CDR3 coding sequence is TGTGCCAGCAGCCCTGGACGGAGAGATACGCAGTATTTT.

V and J are TRBV6-1 and TRBJ2-5; D perhaps matches TRBD1 (5 bases). V lost 7 bases, J lost 1 base, and 16 bases lay in between. The CDR3 consists of 15 residues. Per germline, CDR1 MNHNS and CDR2 SASEGT. The CDR3 is CASMGQGIRQETQYF. The CDR3 region has the DNA TGTGCCAGCATGGGCCAGGGTATTCGCCAAGAGACCCAGTACTTC.

This clonotype was recorded at least ten times. The chain combines TRBV11-2 with TRBJ2-1; TRBD2 matches 9 bases. Germline trimming cut 5 bases from V and 6 bases from J; bases unmatched to any gene: 11. CDR3 length: 16 residues. Germline V CDR1 and CDR2: SGHAT, FQNNGV. The CDR3 sequence: CASSIGGLAGINEQFF. CDR3 DNA: TGTGCCAGCAGCATAGGTGGCCTAGCGGGAATCAATGAGCAGTTCTTC.

This clonotype was seen at least ten times. The rearrangement uses TRBV13 and TRBJ2-1; 7 bases agree with TRBD2. Germline loops: CDR1 PRHDT, CDR2 FYEKMQ (reference sequence). The CDR3 is made up of 14 amino acids. After removal of 8 bases from V and 1 base from J, the junction contained 5 bases not matched to a gene. CDR3 nucleotides: TGTGCCAGCGTCTACGGGGGGTCCTACAATGAGCAGTTCTTC. This encodes CASVYGGSYNEQFF.

This clonotype has ten or more counts. The J gene is TRBJ2-1, the V gene TRBV29-1; the D gene is possibly TRBD2 (6 bases). Per the germline V gene, CDR1 is SQVTM and CDR2 is ANQGSEA. V lost 3 bases and J lost 7, with 10 bases in between. CDR3 length: 12 amino acids. CDR3 in DNA: TGCAGCGTTGATAAGGGGAGGAATGAGCAGTTCTTC. This sequence encodes CSVDKGRNEQFF.

This clonotype was seen at least ten times. The chain has TRBV6-4 and TRBJ2-7, with TRBD1 as a possible D gene (6 bases). The V and J ends lost 0 bases and 5 bases respectively, with 11 bases between them. The V gene's germline CDR1 is MRHNA and CDR2 SNTAGT. CDR3 length: 14 residues. The CDR3, as DNA: TGTGCCAGCAGTGACTCAAGGGACACCAACGAGCAGTACGTC. Amino acids: CASSDSRDTNEQYV.

This clonotype showed up many times. V usage is TRBV11-2 and J usage is TRBJ2-5, with TRBD2 matching over 7 bases. V was pared by 5 bases and J by 5 bases, with 11 bases of the junction left unmatched. This CDR3 has 15 residues. CDR1 SGHAT and CDR2 FQNNGV come from the germline V gene. The CDR3 DNA sequence: TGTGCCAGCAGCCCTACTGGGGGGGTTATGGAGACCCAGTACTTC. Protein: CASSPTGGVMETQYF.

This clonotype came up many times. CDR3 sequence reads: CASSLDSGETQYF. CDR3 DNA: TGCGCCAGCAGCCTGGACAGTGGGGAGACCCAGTACTTC. The chain carries TRBV5-1 and TRBJ2-5; a possible D gene is TRBD1 (6 bases). This CDR3 spans 13 amino acids. Germline values: CDR1 SGHRS, CDR2 YFSETQ. V was cut by 4 bases and J by 5 bases, with 12 bases left in between. Combining the CDR3 with reference TRBV5-1 and TRBJ2-5 gives the whole variable domain KAGVTQTPRYLIKTRGQQVTLSCSPISGHRSVSWYQQTPGQGLQFLFEYFSETQRNKGNFPGRFSGRQFSNSRSEMNVSTLELGDSALYLCASSLDSGETQYFGPGTRLLVL.